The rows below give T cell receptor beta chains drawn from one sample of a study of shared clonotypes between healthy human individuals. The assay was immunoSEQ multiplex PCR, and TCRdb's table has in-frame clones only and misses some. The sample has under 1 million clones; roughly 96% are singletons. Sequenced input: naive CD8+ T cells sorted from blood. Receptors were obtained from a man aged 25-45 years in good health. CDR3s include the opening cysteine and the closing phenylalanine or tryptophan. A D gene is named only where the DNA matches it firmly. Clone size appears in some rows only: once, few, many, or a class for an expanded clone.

TGTGCCAGCAGCTCCGGGACTAGCGGGCCCTACAATGAGCAGTTCTTC,CASSSGTSGPYNEQFF,TRBJ2-1,once,TRBD2,TRBV13
TGTGCCAGCAGCTTACCTTCCATCGGGACTAGTGTCGATGAGCAGTTCTTC,CASSLPSIGTSVDEQFF,TRBJ2-1,-,TRBD2,TRBV7-2
TGCGCCAGCAGCCAATCAAACACCGGGGAGCTGTTTTTT,CASSQSNTGELFF,TRBJ2-2,-,-,TRBV4-1
TGTGCCAGCAGCTTAGCCCCTGGCAATGAGCAGTTCTTC,CASSLAPGNEQFF,TRBJ2-1,-,-,TRBV11-3
TGTGCCAGCAGCTTAACCACGACAGAGAGAAACTATGGCTACACCTTC,CASSLTTTERNYGYTF,TRBJ1-2,-,-,TRBV7-9
TGCGCCAGCAGTGAACTCGGCTACGAGCAGTACTTC,CASSELGYEQYF,TRBJ2-7,-,-,TRBV10-2
TGTGCCATCAGAAAACAGGGGCTTGGCACTGAAGCTTTCTTT,CAIRKQGLGTEAFF,TRBJ1-1,-,TRBD1,TRBV10-3
TGTGCCAGCTCACAACCCCTCCAAAGGGATGGGCAGTTCTTC,CASSQPLQRDGQFF,TRBJ2-1,-,-,TRBV18
TGTGCCAGCAGACCAACAGGGGGGGTCGAGCAGTACTTC,CASRPTGGVEQYF,TRBJ2-7,few,-,TRBV7-9
TGTGCCAGCAGCTTAGTGGCCCTCAATCAGCCCCAGCATTTT,CASSLVALNQPQHF,TRBJ1-5,-,-,TRBV7-2
TGTGCCAGCAGTGGGTCCGGAAACACCATATATTTT,CASSGSGNTIYF,TRBJ1-3,-,-,TRBV2
TGTGCCACCAGCAGCGTGACAGGAAGCAATGAGCAGTTCTTC,CATSSVTGSNEQFF,TRBJ2-1,-,-,TRBV15
TGTGCCACCCTAGCAATGAACGAGCAGTACTTC,CATLAMNEQYF,TRBJ2-7,-,-,TRBV2
TGTGCCAGCAGCTTTACGGGGAGCTCCTACGAGCAGTACTTC,CASSFTGSSYEQYF,TRBJ2-7,-,-,TRBV5-4
TGTGCCAGCAGCCCGATAACCTGGACAGGGGGATCCTACGAGCAGTACTTC,CASSPITWTGGSYEQYF,TRBJ2-7,-,TRBD1,TRBV11-2
TGTGCCAGCAGTGAATCCCGGGAGAGTGTCTATGGCTACACCTTC,CASSESRESVYGYTF,TRBJ1-2,-,-,TRBV25-1
TGCGCCAGCAGCCAGGGGGCGGGCTACGAGCAGTACTTC,CASSQGAGYEQYF,TRBJ2-7,-,-,TRBV4-1
TGTGCCAGCCCCCTAGGCATGGGCACAGATACGCAGTATTTT,CASPLGMGTDTQYF,TRBJ2-3,-,-,TRBV27
TGTGCCAGCAGCTCAACCGGGACAGACTATAGCAATCAGCCCCAGCATTTT,CASSSTGTDYSNQPQHF,TRBJ1-5,-,TRBD1,TRBV28
TGCGCCAGCAGCGAGTATCTGACAGGAAGCTCTGGAAACACCATATATTTT,CASSEYLTGSSGNTIYF,TRBJ1-3,-,-,TRBV5-1
TGTGCCAGCAGTCGGACAGGGGCGCGGAACACTGAAGCTTTCTTT,CASSRTGARNTEAFF,TRBJ1-1,-,TRBD1,TRBV28
TGTGCCAGCAGCTTAGGGGGGGCCTCCCCACCTGTACCAAATGAGCAGTTCTTC,CASSLGGASPPVPNEQFF,TRBJ2-1,-,-,TRBV7-9
TGTGCCAGCAGTCTCGGGTACAGCGGGAGTCCCGAGCAGTACTTC,CASSLGYSGSPEQYF,TRBJ2-7,-,TRBD2,TRBV6-6
TGTGCCAGCAGCTCTCCCAGCGGACTAGCGGGGTCCTACGAGCAGTACTTC,CASSSPSGLAGSYEQYF,TRBJ2-7,-,TRBD2,TRBV7-9
TGTGCCAGCAGCATGACAGCGAACACTGAAGCTTTCTTT,CASSMTANTEAFF,TRBJ1-1,once,-,TRBV4-2
TGTGCCAGCAGCCGGACAGGGCCGGACGAGCAGTACTTC,CASSRTGPDEQYF,TRBJ2-7,-,TRBD1,TRBV28
TGTGCCACCGAAGGGGGAAACTCCTACGAGCAGTACTTC,CATEGGNSYEQYF,TRBJ2-7,-,-,TRBV15
TGTGCCAGCAGTTTGCGAGGGAGGGATCAAGAGACCCAGTACTTC,CASSLRGRDQETQYF,TRBJ2-5,-,TRBD2,TRBV28
TGTGCCAGCAATTCGAACACCGGGGAGCTGTTTTTT,CASNSNTGELFF,TRBJ2-2,once,-,TRBV9
TGTGCCAGCAGCGTCGCCGGGCCGCTTAAAAGGGGCAATCAGCCCCAGCATTTT,CASSVAGPLKRGNQPQHF,TRBJ1-5,-,-,TRBV9
TGTGCCTGGAGCGCCGGGGGCTCCTACGAGCAGTACTTC,CAWSAGGSYEQYF,TRBJ2-7,-,-,TRBV30
TGTGCCAGCAGACCAGCAGCCGGGAACACTGAAGCTTTCTTT,CASRPAAGNTEAFF,TRBJ1-1,-,-,TRBV5-5
TGCGCCAGCAGCCAAGATCAAGGGTATAACACTGAAGCTTTCTTT,CASSQDQGYNTEAFF,TRBJ1-1,-,-,TRBV4-3
TGTGCCACCGACAGGGGTGAGCAGTTCTTC,CATDRGEQFF,TRBJ2-1,-,TRBD1,TRBV7-9
TGTGCCAGCAGTTACATCGCAGGCACTAACTATGGCTACACCTTC,CASSYIAGTNYGYTF,TRBJ1-2,-,-,TRBV6-5
TGTGCCAGTAGTATTCCTCGTCAAACATACAATGAGCAGTTCTTC,CASSIPRQTYNEQFF,TRBJ2-1,once,-,TRBV19
TGCGCCAGCAGCCACGAGGGGCTAGCGGGAGTTGAGCAGTTCTTC,CASSHEGLAGVEQFF,TRBJ2-1,-,TRBD2,TRBV4-1
TGTGCCAGCAGTACCGGGACTATTGAGCAGTTCTTC,CASSTGTIEQFF,TRBJ2-1,-,TRBD2,TRBV2
TGTGCCAGCAGCCCTGCCTACGAGCAGTACTTC,CASSPAYEQYF,TRBJ2-7,-,-,TRBV7-2
TGTGCCAGCAGCCCCCGGGGACTAGCGGCTTCCAATGAGCAGTTCTTC,CASSPRGLAASNEQFF,TRBJ2-1,-,TRBD2,TRBV13
TGTGCCAGCAGTTTCGTCAGCCGGCTAAAAGAGCAGTACTTC,CASSFVSRLKEQYF,TRBJ2-7,-,-,TRBV27
TGTGCCAGCAGTCTGACAGGGGGCGCCTACGAGCAGTACTTC,CASSLTGGAYEQYF,TRBJ2-7,-,TRBD1,TRBV27
TGTGCCAGCAGGAACAACAATGAGCAGTTCTTC,CASRNNNEQFF,TRBJ2-1,-,-,TRBV9
TGTGCCAGCAGCCAAGGTAGTGTGGAAGAGACCCAGTACTTC,CASSQGSVEETQYF,TRBJ2-5,-,-,TRBV16